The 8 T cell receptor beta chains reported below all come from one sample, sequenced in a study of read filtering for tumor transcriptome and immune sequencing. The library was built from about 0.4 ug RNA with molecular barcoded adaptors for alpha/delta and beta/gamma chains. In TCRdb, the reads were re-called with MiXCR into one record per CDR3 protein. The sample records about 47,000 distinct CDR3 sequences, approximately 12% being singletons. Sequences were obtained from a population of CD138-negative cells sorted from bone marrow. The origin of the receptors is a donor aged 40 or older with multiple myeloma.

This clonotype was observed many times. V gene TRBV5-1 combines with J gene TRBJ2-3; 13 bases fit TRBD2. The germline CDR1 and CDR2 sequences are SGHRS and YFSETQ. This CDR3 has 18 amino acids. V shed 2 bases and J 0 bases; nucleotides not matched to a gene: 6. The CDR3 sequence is CASSFGLAGAPSTDTQYF. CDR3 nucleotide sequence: TGCGCCAGCAGCTTTGGACTAGCGGGAGCCCCAAGCACAGATACGCAGTATTTT.

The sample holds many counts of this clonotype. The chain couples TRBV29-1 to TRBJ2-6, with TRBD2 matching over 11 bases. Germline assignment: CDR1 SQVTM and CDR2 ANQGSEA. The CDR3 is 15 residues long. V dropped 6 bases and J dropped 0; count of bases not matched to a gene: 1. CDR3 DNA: TGCAGCGTAACTAGCGGGAGCTCTGGGGCCAACGTCCTGACTTTC. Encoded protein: CSVTSGSSGANVLTF.

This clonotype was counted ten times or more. The CDR3 DNA reads as TGCGCCAGCAGCCAAGGAGGCCGTGGGGCCAACGTCCTGACTTTC. Amino acid sequence: CASSQGGRGANVLTF. The rearrangement links TRBV4-1 to TRBJ2-6, with D uncertain. Germline V lookup: CDR1 MGHRA, CDR2 YSYEKL. V gave up 1 base and J gave up 3 bases, with 7 bases separating them. The CDR3 runs to 15 residues.

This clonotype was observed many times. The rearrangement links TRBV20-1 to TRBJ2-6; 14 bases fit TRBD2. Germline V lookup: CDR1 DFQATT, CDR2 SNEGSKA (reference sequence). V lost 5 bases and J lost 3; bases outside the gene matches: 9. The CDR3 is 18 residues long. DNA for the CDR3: TGCAGTGCTGACACCGGGACTAGCGGGAGTGGTGGGGCCAACGTCCTGACTTTC. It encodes CSADTGTSGSGGANVLTF.

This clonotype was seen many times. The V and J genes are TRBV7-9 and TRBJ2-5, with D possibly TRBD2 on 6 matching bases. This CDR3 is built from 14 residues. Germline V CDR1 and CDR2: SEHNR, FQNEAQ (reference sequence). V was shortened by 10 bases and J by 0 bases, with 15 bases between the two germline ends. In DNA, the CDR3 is TGTGCCACCGCTTCATGGGACTACCAAGAGACCCAGTACTTC. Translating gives CATASWDYQETQYF.

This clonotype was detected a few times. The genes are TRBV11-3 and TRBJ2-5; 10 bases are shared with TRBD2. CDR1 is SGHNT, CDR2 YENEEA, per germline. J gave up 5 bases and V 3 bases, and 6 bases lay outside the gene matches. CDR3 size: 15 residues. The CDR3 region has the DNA TGTGCCAGCAGCTTGGGACTAGCGAGTGGGGAGACCCAGTACTTC. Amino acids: CASSLGLASGETQYF.

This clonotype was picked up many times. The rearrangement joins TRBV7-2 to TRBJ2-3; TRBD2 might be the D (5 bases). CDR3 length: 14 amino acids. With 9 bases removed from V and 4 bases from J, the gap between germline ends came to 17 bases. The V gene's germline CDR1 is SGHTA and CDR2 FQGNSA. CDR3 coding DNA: TGTGCCAGTAATCCCGGGCTAGCAGCAGATACGCAGTATTTT. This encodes CASNPGLAADTQYF.

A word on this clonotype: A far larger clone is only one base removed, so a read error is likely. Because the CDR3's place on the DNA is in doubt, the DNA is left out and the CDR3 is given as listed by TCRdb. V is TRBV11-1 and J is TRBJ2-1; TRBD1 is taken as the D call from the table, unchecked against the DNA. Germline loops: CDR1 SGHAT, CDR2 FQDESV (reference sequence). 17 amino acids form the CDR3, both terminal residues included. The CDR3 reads CASSSSSPGTVYNEQFF.